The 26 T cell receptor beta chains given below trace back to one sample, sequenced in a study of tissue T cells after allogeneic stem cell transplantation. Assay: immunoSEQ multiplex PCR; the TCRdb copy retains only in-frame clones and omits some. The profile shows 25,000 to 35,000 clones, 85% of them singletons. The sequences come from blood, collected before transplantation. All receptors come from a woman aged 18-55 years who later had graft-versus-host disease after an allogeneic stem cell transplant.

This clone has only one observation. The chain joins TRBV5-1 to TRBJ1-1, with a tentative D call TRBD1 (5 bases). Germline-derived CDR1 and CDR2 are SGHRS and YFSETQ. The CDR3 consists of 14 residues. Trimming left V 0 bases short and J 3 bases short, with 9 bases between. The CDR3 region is CASSLGQGYTEAFF. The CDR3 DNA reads TGCGCCAGCAGCTTGGGGCAGGGATACACTGAAGCTTTCTTT.

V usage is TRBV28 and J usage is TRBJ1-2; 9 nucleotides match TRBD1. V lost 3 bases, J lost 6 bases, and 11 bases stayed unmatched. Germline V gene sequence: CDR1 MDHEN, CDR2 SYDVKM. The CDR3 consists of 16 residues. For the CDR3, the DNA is TGTGCCAGCAGTTTTCCGGCCGGGACAGGGAACAATGGCTACACCTTC. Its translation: CASSFPAGTGNNGYTF.

CDR3 DNA sequence: TGTGCCAGCAGCTTAGAGGGGGGATTAGCGTCACCCCTCCACTTT. Protein sequence: CASSLEGGLASPLHF. The rearrangement joins TRBV11-2 to TRBJ1-6, with D perhaps TRBD1 (5 bases). The V end was cut by 0 bases, the J end by 10 bases, with 13 bases between. This CDR3 region has 15 residues. Germline CDR1 and CDR2: SGHAT and FQNNGV. The variable domain in full, completed from reference TRBV11-2 and TRBJ1-6, reads EAGVAQSPRYKIIEKRQSVAFWCNPISGHATLYWYQQILGQGPKLLIQFQNNGVVDDSQLPKDRFSAERLKGVDSTLKIQPAKLEDSAVYLCASSLEGGLASPLHFGNGTRLTVT.

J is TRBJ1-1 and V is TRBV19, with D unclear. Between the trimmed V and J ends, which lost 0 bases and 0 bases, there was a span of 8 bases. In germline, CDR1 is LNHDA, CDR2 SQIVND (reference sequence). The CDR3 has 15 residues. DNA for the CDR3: TGTGCCAGTAGTATAGAGAGCCTCATGAACACTGAAGCTTTCTTT. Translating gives CASSIESLMNTEAFF. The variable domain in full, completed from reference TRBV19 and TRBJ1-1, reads DGGITQSPKYLFRKEGQNVTLSCEQNLNHDAMYWYRQDPGQGLRLIYYSQIVNDFQKGDIAEGYSVSREKKESFPLTVTSAQKNPTAFYLCASSIESLMNTEAFFGQGTRLTVV.

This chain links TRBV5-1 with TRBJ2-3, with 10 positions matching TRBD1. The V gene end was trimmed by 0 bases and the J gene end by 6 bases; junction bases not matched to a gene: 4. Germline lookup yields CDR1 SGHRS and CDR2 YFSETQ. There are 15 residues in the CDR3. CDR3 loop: CASSLEGQGSDTQYF. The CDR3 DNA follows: TGCGCCAGCAGCTTGGAGGGACAGGGGAGCGATACGCAGTATTTT.

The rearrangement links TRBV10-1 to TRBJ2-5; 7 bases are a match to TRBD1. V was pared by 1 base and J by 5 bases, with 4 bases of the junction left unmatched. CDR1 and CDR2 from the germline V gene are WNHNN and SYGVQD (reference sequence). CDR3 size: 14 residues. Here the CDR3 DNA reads TGCGCCAGCAGTGAGTGGGGACAGCCGGAGACCCAGTACTTC. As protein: CASSEWGQPETQYF.

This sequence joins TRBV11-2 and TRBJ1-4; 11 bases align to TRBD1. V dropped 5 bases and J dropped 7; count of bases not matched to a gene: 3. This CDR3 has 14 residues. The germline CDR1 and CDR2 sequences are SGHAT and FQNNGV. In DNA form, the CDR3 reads TGTGCCAGCAGCCTCGGACAGGGGGCTGAAAAACTGTTTTTT. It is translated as CASSLGQGAEKLFF.

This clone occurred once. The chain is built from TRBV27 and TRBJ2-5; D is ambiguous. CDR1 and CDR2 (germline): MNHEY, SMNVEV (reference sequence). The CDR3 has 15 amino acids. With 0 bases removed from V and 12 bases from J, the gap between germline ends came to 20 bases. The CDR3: CASSLSSDSLGPKYF. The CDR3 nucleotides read TGTGCCAGCAGTTTATCGAGCGACTCCTTGGGTCCGAAGTACTTC.

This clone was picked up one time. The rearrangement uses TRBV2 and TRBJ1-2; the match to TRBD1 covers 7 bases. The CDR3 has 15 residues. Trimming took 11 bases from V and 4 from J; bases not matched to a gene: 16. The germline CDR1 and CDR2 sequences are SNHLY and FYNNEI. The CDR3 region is CAAQGGYKNSYGYTF. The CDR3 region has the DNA TGTGCCGCCCAAGGGGGCTATAAGAATAGCTATGGCTACACCTTC.

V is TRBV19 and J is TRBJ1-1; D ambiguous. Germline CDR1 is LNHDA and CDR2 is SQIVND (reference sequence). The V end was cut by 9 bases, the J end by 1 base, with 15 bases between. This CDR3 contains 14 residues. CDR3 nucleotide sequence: TGTGCCAGCTCTTCTGGAACGACGAACACTGAAGCTTTCTTT. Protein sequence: CASSSGTTNTEAFF.

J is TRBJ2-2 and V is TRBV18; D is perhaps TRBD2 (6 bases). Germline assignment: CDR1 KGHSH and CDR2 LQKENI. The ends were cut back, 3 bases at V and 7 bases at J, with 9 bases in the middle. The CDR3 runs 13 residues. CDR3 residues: CASSPPGVGELFF. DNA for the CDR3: TGTGCCAGCTCACCTCCGGGGGTCGGGGAGCTGTTTTTT. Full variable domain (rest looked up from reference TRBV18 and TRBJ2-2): NAGVMQNPRHLVRRRGQEARLRCSPMKGHSHVYWYRQLPEEGLKFMVYLQKENIIDESGMPKERFSAEFPKEGPSILRIQQVVRGDSAAYFCASSPPGVGELFFGEGSRLTVL.

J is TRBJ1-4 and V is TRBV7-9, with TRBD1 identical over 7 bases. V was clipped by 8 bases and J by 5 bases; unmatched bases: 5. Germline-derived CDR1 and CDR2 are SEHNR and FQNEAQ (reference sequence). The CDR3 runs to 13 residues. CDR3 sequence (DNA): TGTGCCAGCTCCTTGGGACAGAATGAAAAACTGTTTTTT. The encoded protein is CASSLGQNEKLFF.

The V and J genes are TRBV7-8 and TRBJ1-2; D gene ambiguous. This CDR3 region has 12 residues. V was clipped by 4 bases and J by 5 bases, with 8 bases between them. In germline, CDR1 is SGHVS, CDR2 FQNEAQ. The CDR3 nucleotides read TGTGCCAGCAGCTACACAAGTTATGGCTACACCTTC. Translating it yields CASSYTSYGYTF. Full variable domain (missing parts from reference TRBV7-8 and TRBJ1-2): GAGVSQSPRYKVAKRGQDVALRCDPISGHVSLFWYQQALGQGPEFLTYFQNEAQLDKSGLPSDRFFAERPEGSVSTLKIQRTQQEDSAVYLCASSYTSYGYTFGSGTRLTVV.

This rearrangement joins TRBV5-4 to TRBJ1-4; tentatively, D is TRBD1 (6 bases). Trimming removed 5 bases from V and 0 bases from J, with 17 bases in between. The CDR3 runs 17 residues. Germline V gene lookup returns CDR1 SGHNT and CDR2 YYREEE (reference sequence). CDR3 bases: TGTGCCAGCAGATCCGGGACAACCCTAGCAACTAATGAAAAACTGTTTTTT. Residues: CASRSGTTLATNEKLFF.

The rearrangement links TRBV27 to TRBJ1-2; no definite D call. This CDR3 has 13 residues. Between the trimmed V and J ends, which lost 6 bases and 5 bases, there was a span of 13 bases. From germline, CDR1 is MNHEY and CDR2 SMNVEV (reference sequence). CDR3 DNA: TGTGCCAGCAGCGTCGCGGAAGGATATGGCTACACCTTC. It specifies CASSVAEGYGYTF.

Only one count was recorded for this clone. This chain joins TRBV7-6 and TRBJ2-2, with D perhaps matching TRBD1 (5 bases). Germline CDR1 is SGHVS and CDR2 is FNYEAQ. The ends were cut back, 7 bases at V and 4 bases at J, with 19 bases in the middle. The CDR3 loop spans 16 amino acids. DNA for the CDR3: TGTGCCAGCAACCACCCAGGGCGCGAACCCACCGGGGAGCTGTTTTTT. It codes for CASNHPGREPTGELFF.

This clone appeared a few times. The CDR3 DNA follows: TGTGCCAGCAGTTTAGTCAGCTCCTATAATTCACCCCTCCACTTT. Translated: CASSLVSSYNSPLHF. The chain employs TRBV27 and TRBJ1-6; D not resolved. The CDR3 covers 15 residues. The V gene's germline CDR1 is MNHEY and CDR2 SMNVEV (reference sequence). Trimming cost V 2 bases and J 0 bases, with 5 bases left between them.

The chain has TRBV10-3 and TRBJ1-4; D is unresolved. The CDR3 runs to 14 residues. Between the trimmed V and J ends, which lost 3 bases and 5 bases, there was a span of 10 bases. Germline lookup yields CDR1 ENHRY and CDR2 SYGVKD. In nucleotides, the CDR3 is TGTGCCATCAGTGACCAGCCGAGCAATGAAAAACTGTTTTTT. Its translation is CAISDQPSNEKLFF.

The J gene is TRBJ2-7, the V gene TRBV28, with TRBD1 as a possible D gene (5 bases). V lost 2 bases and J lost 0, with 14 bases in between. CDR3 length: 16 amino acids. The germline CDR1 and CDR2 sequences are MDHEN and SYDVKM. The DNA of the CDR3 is TGTGCCAGCAGTTTACCGGACACTTCAAGCTCCTACGAGCAGTACTTC. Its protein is CASSLPDTSSSYEQYF.

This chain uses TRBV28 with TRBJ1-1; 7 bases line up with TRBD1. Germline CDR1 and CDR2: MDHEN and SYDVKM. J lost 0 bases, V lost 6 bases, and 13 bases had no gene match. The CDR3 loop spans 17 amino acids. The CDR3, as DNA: TGTGCCAGCAGCTACCTCCACACCAGGGGGGTGAACACTGAAGCTTTCTTT. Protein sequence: CASSYLHTRGVNTEAFF.

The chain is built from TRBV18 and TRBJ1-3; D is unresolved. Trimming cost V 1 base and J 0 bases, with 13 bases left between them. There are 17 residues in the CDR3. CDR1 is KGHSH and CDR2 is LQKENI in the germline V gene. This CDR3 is CASSPLGDGYSGNTIYF. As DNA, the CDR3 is TGTGCCAGCTCACCACTGGGCGACGGGTACTCTGGAAACACCATATATTTT.

The CDR3 here is CASSLQGQGSSPLHF. DNA of the CDR3: TGCGCCAGCAGCCTACAGGGCCAAGGCAGTTCACCCCTCCACTTT. The chain couples TRBV4-1 to TRBJ1-6, with a tentative D call TRBD1 (6 bases). The CDR3 has 15 amino acids. Germline values: CDR1 MGHRA, CDR2 YSYEKL. V was clipped by 4 bases and J by 9 bases, with 16 bases between them.

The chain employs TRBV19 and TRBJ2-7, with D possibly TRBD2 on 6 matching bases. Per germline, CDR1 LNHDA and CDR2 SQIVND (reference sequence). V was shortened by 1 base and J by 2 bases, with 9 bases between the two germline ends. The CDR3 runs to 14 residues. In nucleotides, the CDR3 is TGTGCCAGTAGTATAGGGAGGGGTCCCTACGAGCAGTACTTC. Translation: CASSIGRGPYEQYF.

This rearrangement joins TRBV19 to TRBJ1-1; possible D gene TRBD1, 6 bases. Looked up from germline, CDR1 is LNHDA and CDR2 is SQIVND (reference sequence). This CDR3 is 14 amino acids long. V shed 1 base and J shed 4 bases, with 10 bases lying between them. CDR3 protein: CASSIGGGATEAFF. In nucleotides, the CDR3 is TGTGCCAGTAGTATAGGAGGGGGGGCCACTGAAGCTTTCTTT.

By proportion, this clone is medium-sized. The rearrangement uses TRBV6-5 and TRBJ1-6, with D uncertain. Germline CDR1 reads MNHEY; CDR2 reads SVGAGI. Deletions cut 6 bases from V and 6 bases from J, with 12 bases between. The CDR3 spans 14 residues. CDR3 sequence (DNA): TGTGCCAGCAGACCCGACGGCTCTAATTCACCCCTCCACTTT. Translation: CASRPDGSNSPLHF.

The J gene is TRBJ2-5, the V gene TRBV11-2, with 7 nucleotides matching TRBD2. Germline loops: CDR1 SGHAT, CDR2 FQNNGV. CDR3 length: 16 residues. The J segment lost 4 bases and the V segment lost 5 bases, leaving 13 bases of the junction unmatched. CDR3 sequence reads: CASSHSLGGEGETQYF. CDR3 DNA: TGTGCCAGCAGCCACTCATTGGGGGGGGAGGGAGAGACCCAGTACTTC.